The next 4 T cell receptor beta chains were all read from a single sample in a study of cytomegalovirus exposure and HLA in healthy donors (dated by TCRdb to the late 2010s). Receptor libraries were prepared by the immunoSEQ multiplex PCR assay. For the multiplex PCR, a mixture combining 60 forward primers for TCR Vbeta segments and 13 reverse primers for TCR Jbeta segments was used. The source is immuneACCESS, and TCRdb retained only in-frame sequences with V and J called. Part of the clones is not carried over; for the studies checked, unresolved V genes explain less than half of this, and the remainder is unexplained. The sample table contains 75,000 to 95,000 clones; only one count was recorded for approximately 85% of them. In total, the top ten clones hold around 5.2% of the sample. Specimen: PBMCs. The receptors shown here come from a woman in her late teens or twenties in good health and CMV-seropositive.

The chain links TRBV5-1 to TRBJ2-3; 7 bases are a match to TRBD2. The CDR3 contains 15 residues. The germline V gene encodes CDR1 SGHRS and CDR2 YFSETQ. V lost 2 bases and J lost 4; bases outside the gene matches: 7. The CDR3 sequence: CASSFYPGGADTQYF. CDR3 coding DNA: TGCGCCAGCAGCTTCTATCCGGGGGGTGCAGATACGCAGTATTTT.

The rearrangement links TRBV27 to TRBJ2-2; D gene ambiguous. Germline V gives CDR1 MNHEY, CDR2 SMNVEV (reference sequence). The ends were cut back, 3 bases at V and 0 bases at J, with 11 bases in the middle. The CDR3 runs to 16 residues. The CDR3 bases are TGTGCCAGCAGTTTGTACGAGCGCTCGAACACCGGGGAGCTGTTTTTT. This codes for CASSLYERSNTGELFF.

V and J are TRBV6-4 and TRBJ1-1; 7 bases fit TRBD1. Germline CDR1 reads MRHNA; CDR2 reads SNTAGT. Trimming at V came to 10 bases and at J to 4 bases, leaving 9 bases not matched to a gene. This CDR3 spans 13 amino acids. The CDR3 sequence is CATRGGRSTEAFF. In nucleotides, the CDR3 is TGTGCCACAAGAGGGGGCCGGAGCACTGAAGCTTTCTTT.

The CDR3: CATKPWGGSNTGELFF. The CDR3 coding sequence is TGTGCCACCAAACCTTGGGGGGGATCGAACACCGGGGAGCTGTTTTTT. The chain is built from TRBV5-6 and TRBJ2-2; TRBD2 agrees at 7 bases. The CDR3 has 16 amino acids. Trimming cost V 9 bases and J 0 bases; bases outside gene matches: 11. From germline, CDR1 is SGHDT and CDR2 YYEEEE.